This T cell receptor beta chain comes out of a study of shared T cell receptors in the human thymus. Concerning this clone itself: Other DNA sequences of this sample code for an identical CDR3.

The method was immunoSEQ multiplex PCR; TCRdb's version includes in-frame clones alone and lacks a portion of them. The repertoire holds about 380,000 clones, with around 95% as singletons. The CDR3 length is 14 residues. V was clipped by 2 bases and J by 4 bases; unmatched bases: 1. Germline-derived CDR1 and CDR2 are MDHEN and SYDVKM. The sequence came from a human donor. The J gene is TRBJ1-5, the V gene TRBV28; 8 bases align to TRBD1. Source material: thymocytes. DNA for the CDR3: TGTGCCAGCAGTTTACAGGGGGCAAATCAGCCCCAGCATTTT. Translated, it gives CASSLQGANQPQHF. Together with reference TRBV28 and TRBJ1-5, the CDR3 gives the full variable domain: DVKVTQSSRYLVKRTGEKVFLECVQDMDHENMFWYRQDPGLGLRLIYFSYDVKMKEKGDIPEGYSVSREKKERFSLILESASTNQTSMYLCASSLQGANQPQHFGDGTRLSIL.